These 10 T cell receptor beta chains were all obtained from the same sample, sequenced in a study of Graves' ophthalmopathy and Graves' hyperthyroidism. Using RNA transcripts, the TCR beta CDR3 regions were amplified. HTBI primers primed a first-round RT-PCR, and a second-round multiplex PCR followed. TCRdb processed the multiplex PCR reads anew with MiXCR; each CDR3 protein has one entry. The sample shows approximately 700,000 distinct CDR3 sequences, roughly 41% of them seen only once. The sequenced sample consisted of peripheral blood. The receptors were gathered from an adult man with Graves' ophthalmopathy.

This clonotype has ten or more counts. The chain carries TRBV9 and TRBJ1-3; D is possibly TRBD1 (6 bases). This CDR3 is built from 15 residues. V lost 0 bases, J lost 2 bases, and 9 bases lay in between. The germline gives CDR1 SGDLS, CDR2 YYNGEE. The CDR3 loop reads CASSVVSGAGNTIYF. The CDR3 DNA follows: TGTGCCAGCAGCGTAGTGTCAGGGGCTGGAAACACCATATATTTT.

J is TRBJ2-7 and V is TRBV19; 9 bases match TRBD2. This CDR3 contains 15 residues. The V segment lost 4 bases and the J segment 5 bases; nucleotides outside the gene matches: 9. Germline V CDR1 and CDR2: LNHDA, SQIVND (reference sequence). The CDR3 nucleotides are TGTGCCAGTAGTACGAGTCTAGCGGGGAACCACGAGCAGTACTTC. It translates to CASSTSLAGNHEQYF.

The V and J genes are TRBV20-1 and TRBJ2-1; D unresolved. The CDR3 sequence is 13 residues long. CDR1 and CDR2 (germline): DFQATT, SNEGSKA (reference sequence). Trimming took 6 bases from V and 5 from J, leaving 14 bases between them. The CDR3 reads CSATYVGNNEQFF. The CDR3 bases are TGCAGTGCCACTTACGTAGGAAACAATGAGCAGTTCTTC.

With respect to this clonotype: The junction differs from germline at one of its ends, possibly a read error. J is TRBJ1-2 and V is TRBV19, with a possible D match to TRBD1 (5 bases). The CDR3 consists of 14 residues. Germline CDR1 is LNHDA and CDR2 is SQIVND (reference sequence). CDR3 protein: CTSSDLQGNGGYTF. In DNA form, the CDR3 reads TGTACCAGTAGTGACCTGCAGGGTAACGGCGGCTACACCTTC.

This sequence joins TRBV4-3 and TRBJ1-2; D is possibly TRBD1 (5 bases). In germline, CDR1 is LGHNA, CDR2 YSLEER. The V end was cut by 0 bases, the J end by 5 bases, with 13 bases between. The CDR3 length is 15 residues. CDR3 protein: CASSQDGPKGYGYTF. In nucleotides, the CDR3 is TGCGCCAGCAGCCAAGATGGGCCAAAGGGGTATGGCTACACCTTC.

This rearrangement joins TRBV20-1 to TRBJ1-2, with D maybe TRBD1 (5 bases). The ends were cut back, 0 bases at V and 12 bases at J, with 17 bases in the middle. The germline V gene has CDR1 DFQATT and CDR2 SNEGSKA (reference sequence). This CDR3 comprises 13 residues. CDR3 nucleotide sequence: TGCAGTGCTAGAGATCAGGGCAGGTTTGGAAACACCTTC. It specifies CSARDQGRFGNTF.

As concerns this clonotype: A much larger clonotype is one base distant, so this may be a read error. The chain joins TRBV20-1 to TRBJ1-4; D ambiguous. CDR1 is DFQATT, CDR2 SNEGSKA, per germline (reference sequence). There are 15 residues in the CDR3. The V and J ends lost 0 bases and 8 bases respectively, with 16 bases between them. CDR3 sequence reads: CSARDWKGVVEKLFF. Here the CDR3 DNA reads TGCAGTGCTAGAGATTGGAAGGGAGTGGTGGAAAAACTGTTTTTT.

This chain connects TRBV20-1 to TRBJ1-5, with D possibly TRBD1 on 6 matching bases. CDR1 is DFQATT, CDR2 SNEGSKA, per germline (reference sequence). The ends were cut back, 6 bases at V and 12 bases at J, with 24 bases in the middle. CDR3 length: 14 residues. CDR3 DNA: TGCAGTGCGGGCCCCGGGACACTCTCTTTCCACCAGCATTTT. This encodes CSAGPGTLSFHQHF.

The chain employs TRBV29-1 and TRBJ1-5; 8 bases fit TRBD1. The CDR3 length is 13 residues. V was pared by 6 bases and J by 3 bases, with 4 bases of the junction left unmatched. CDR1 and CDR2 from the germline V gene are SQVTM and ANQGSEA. CDR3 nucleotide sequence: TGCAGCGTATCACAGGGGGTCAATCAGCCCCAGCATTTT. Residues: CSVSQGVNQPQHF.

Note on this clonotype: The junction differs from germline at one of its ends, possibly a read error. The chain is built from TRBV10-3 and TRBJ2-5, with D tentatively TRBD2 (5 bases). The CDR3 spans 16 residues. Germline values: CDR1 ENHRY, CDR2 SYGVKD. The CDR3 bases are TGTGCCAGCAGTTACCCCGCGCGAGGGTGGAAAGAGACCCAGTACTTC. Protein sequence: CASSYPARGWKETQYF.